The entry below gives a single T cell receptor beta chain sequence along with its context. As yet, its antigen is unknown. This specimen belongs to a study of T cell clones after liver transplantation. Study in general: Pre-transplant mixed lymphocyte reactions yielded third-party-reactive TCRbeta sequences as comparators for graft-donor-reactive sequences.

This table comes from immunoSEQ multiplex PCR, and its TCRdb copy is limited to in-frame clones, with some not included. Found here are about 18,000 clones, roughly 88% of them singletons; the top ten hold under 15%. Germline lookup yields CDR1 ENHRY and CDR2 SYGVKD. Trimming removed 0 bases at V and 3 bases at J, with 8 bases between. This CDR3 has 14 amino acids. Study-wide findings and caveats: Low donor cell numbers restricted donor-reactive repertoire measurement in a couple of subjects. Post-transplant time points were not standardized, so conclusions are preliminary.

The TCR comes from a human donor who received a liver transplant. The rearrangement uses TRBV10-3 and TRBJ1-2; no clear D gene. The source material was CD8+ T cells from blood, sampled before liver transplant. The CDR3 DNA sequence: TGTGCCATCAGTGAGTCGATGCGGCACTATGGCTACACCTTC. Protein sequence: CAISESMRHYGYTF.